Listed here is a single T cell receptor beta chain. Its antigen is not yet known. The record has no base qualities; no much larger clone is one base away. The source of the sample is a study of T-cell memory formation after mild COVID-19 (dated by TCRdb to the early 2020s). Describing the broader study: TCR sequence clusters from the two donors were found to be largely donor specific. T-cell clones expanding and contracting after mild COVID-19 in two donors were tracked by longitudinal TCRalpha and TCRbeta repertoire sequencing. The cohort was made up of two young adult volunteers, one female and one male, who were previously healthy.

V loses 5 bases at its end and J loses 0 bases; junction bases beyond the gene matches: 6. Measured from the cysteine to the phenylalanine, the CDR3 is 15 residues long. Kept here is only the CDR3 DNA, which spans 45 bases and is read in frame from base 1. CDR1 and CDR2, per the germline V gene (reference sequence), are SEHNR and FQNEAQ. Reads for this sample came from an Illumina NovaSeq 6000. cDNA libraries for TCRalpha and TCRbeta were prepared by 5'RACE using constant-segment primers, with sample barcodes and unique molecular identifiers added. RNA was extracted from every sample with Trizol reagent. Amplification of the libraries took two PCR steps, and the second step added a second sample barcode plus Illumina TruSeq adapters. Sequencing of the libraries was done on an Illumina NovaSeq, producing 2 x 150 bp paired-end reads. In the source study's methods: The reads were demultiplexed and collapsed into UMI-guided consensus sequences using migec v1.2.7. Using mixcr v2.1.11, UMI consensuses were aligned to TRA and TRB V and J templates and then assembled into clonotypes. Clonotypes were classified as expanded or contracted when called significant by both edgeR and NoisET, with noise models trained on biological replicates. For edgeR calls, the cutoffs were a false discovery rate-adjusted p below 0.01 and a log2 fold-change threshold of 1. As an exploratory analysis of dynamics, PCA with hierarchical clustering was applied to max-normalized trajectories of the 1000 most abundant clonotypes. Separately sequenced CD4+ and CD8+ repertoires were used to assign the CD4 or CD8 phenotype of responding clones. TCRdb trimmed the raw reads at Q25, called clones with MiXCR and kept productive beta chains. Identical CDR3 protein sequences are pooled into one entry, listed with their most common genes and DNA. TCRdb assigned the V and J calls; the authors' analysis was not used. Present in this sample are about 560,000 distinct CDR3 sequences, roughly 18% of which were seen just once. Of the sample, about 12% is held by the ten largest clones.

The paper's findings and limits, for the study overall: Contracting CD4+ clones appeared mostly in the CM and EM memory subsets, whereas CD8+ clones were enriched in EMRA. The detection of some responding clones in pre-infection memory suggests that pre-existing cross-reactive memory T cells joined the SARS-CoV-2 response. Only a couple of mild cases were covered by the study, and larger cohorts that include severe cases with pre-infection samples were considered necessary. Clones contracting from day 15 to 85 had balanced CD4/CD8 phenotypes, while a second wave expanding from day 15 to 37 was biased towards CD4+. The second-wave clones that peaked on day 37 were not confirmed to be SARS-CoV-2 specific.

Ficoll-Paque density gradient centrifugation was used to isolate PBMCs. Sequenced input: PBMCs or a T cell subset sorted from them (not recorded which). Recombination linked TRBV7-9 to TRBJ2-7; the central 8 bases match TRBD2. The source is an adult woman who had mild COVID-19 (a few samples of this study predate the infection). The sample titles of this study are shuffled in the database, so cell type and time point are left out; the donor was told from shared clones. The DNA is TGTGCCAGCAGCAGGCCTAGCGGGTTCTCCTACGAGCAGTACTTC. Translated, it reads CASSRPSGFSYEQYF.